This T cell receptor beta chain was recovered during a study of molecular identifiers for immune sequencing clone quantification (dated by TCRdb to between 2017 and 2018). Concerning the study at large: For a replicate experiment, RNA from roughly 21,000 or 96,000 naive CD8 T cells was divided into five aliquots, of which four were sequenced. This methods study used CD8 T cells to benchmark TCR RNA copy counting and molecular-identifier clustering-based TCR repertoire sequencing (MIDCIRS).

The germline V and J ends show losses of 0 bases and 3 bases respectively, and no gene match explains 13 bases of the junction. CDR1 and CDR2 (LGHNA, YSLEER) derive from the germline V gene. Counted from cysteine to phenylalanine, this CDR3 has 18 amino acids. This entry keeps only the CDR3 DNA: 54 bases, framed from base 1. Summary of the overall study and its limitations: Modeling estimated 2.5 to 3.5 recovered TCR RNA copies per cell, compared with 8.5 to 10 by digital PCR, which implies 25% to 30% capture efficiency. When barcode sub-clustering was omitted, TCR diversity was inflated by chimeric consensus sequences, with chimeras reaching as high as 47%. Spiked-in Jurkat TCR RNA equivalent to a single cell was reported to be detectable even among fewer than 1.2 million naive CD8 T cells. Spiked-in Jurkat TCR RNA (about ten copies' worth), which is not part of the donor repertoire, was contained in the naive libraries. In CMV-specific effector cells, clones with more than 20 RNA copies contained over 99% of molecules, whereas in naive cells such clones contained under 1% of molecules. Identical TCR molecules sharing a barcode could cause highly expanded clone sizes to be underestimated.

Libraries of naive CD8 T cells were generated from about 21,000 to 970,000 sorted cells, with 10%, 30% or 50% of the purified RNA used. Naive CD8 T cells, defined as CD8+CD4-CCR7+CD45RA+, were FACS-sorted into RLT Plus buffer on a BD FACSAria II. Nine to eleven TCR copies' worth of Jurkat RNA were spiked into about 19,000-1,100,000 naive CD8 T cell samples to test detection sensitivity. CD8 T cells were enriched with RosetteSep CD8+ T Cell Enrichment Cocktail and Ficoll-Paque, followed by ACK red cell lysis. Worth noting for this clonotype: Its antigen remains undetermined. Nothing much larger sits one base from this clone, and base qualities are not available.

Library generation was performed with PCR. Reads for this sample came from an Illumina HiSeq 4000. Bulk TCR libraries were generated as previously described, with the TCR primers listed in Table S5 used. Purification of total RNA was performed with the Qiagen AllPrep DNA/RNA kit. Before analysis, reads from multiple sequencing runs of the same library were pooled. Per the source publication's procedure: Reads were retained only if the reads had an exact TCR constant sequence, and the retained reads were trimmed to 150 nt and grouped according to their 12-nt molecular barcodes. Within each barcode group, reads were sub-clustered at a 15% Levenshtein threshold, and quality-weighted consensus sequences were built per RNA molecule. Non-functional sequences were excluded, and lower-count sequences lying one edit away from another sequence were also excluded. On the basis of fitting two negative binomial distributions, barcode sub-clusters with fewer than 20% of the maximum read count were discarded. The public sequencing data were trimmed at Q25 with fastp and processed into clonotypes with MiXCR by TCRdb, which kept only in-frame beta chains. Each entry is one CDR3 protein sequence, shown with its most common DNA and genes. TCRdb's processing, not the authors', yielded these V and J calls. This sample gives 460,000 or so distinct CDR3 sequences in total; about 20% of them show up just once. 0.7% to 1% of the sample is in the top ten clones.

Sequencing was performed on naive CD8+ T cells from blood, with Jurkat cell RNA spiked in. Taken with the paper, the label for cell subset or site translates to: FACS-sorted CD8+CD4-CCR7+CD45RA+ naive T cells. The receptor was derived from a human donor in good health. Some libraries in this study had Jurkat cell RNA spiked in. The V gene is TRBV4-3 and the J gene is TRBJ2-7; the junction holds 8 bases that match TRBD1. The DNA sequence is as follows: TGCGCCAGCAGCCAAGATCGACCCGGGACAGGATCTTTCTACGAGCAGTACTTC. Translation gives CASSQDRPGTGSFYEQYF.